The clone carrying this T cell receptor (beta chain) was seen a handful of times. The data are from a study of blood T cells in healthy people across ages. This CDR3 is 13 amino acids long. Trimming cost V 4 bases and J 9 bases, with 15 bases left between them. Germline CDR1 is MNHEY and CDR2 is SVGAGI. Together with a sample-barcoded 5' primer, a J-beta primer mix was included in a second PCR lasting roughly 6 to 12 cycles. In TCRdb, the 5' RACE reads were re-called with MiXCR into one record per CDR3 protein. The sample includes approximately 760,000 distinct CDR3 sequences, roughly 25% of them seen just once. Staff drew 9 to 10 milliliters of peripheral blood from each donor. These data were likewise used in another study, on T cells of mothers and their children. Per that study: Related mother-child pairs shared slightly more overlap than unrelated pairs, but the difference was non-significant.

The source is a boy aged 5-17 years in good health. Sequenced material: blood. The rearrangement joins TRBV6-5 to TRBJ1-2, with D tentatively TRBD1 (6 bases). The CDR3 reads CASSWQQGMSYTF. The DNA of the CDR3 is TGTGCCAGCAGTTGGCAACAGGGAATGAGCTACACCTTC.